The 24 T cell receptor beta chains below all came from one sample that was sequenced in a study of cytomegalovirus exposure and HLA in healthy donors. Primers: 60 Vbeta forward and 13 Jbeta reverse. TCRdb's table, derived via immunoSEQ multiplex PCR, lists solely in-frame clones and lacks some. This sample carries fewer than 70,000 clones, 75% to 85% of them seen once, and the ten largest clones take roughly 1.5%. Sequencing was performed on PBMCs. The receptor source for this set is a human donor in good health.

This rearrangement joins TRBV18 to TRBJ2-5, with 7 bases aligning to TRBD2. Germline V gives CDR1 KGHSH, CDR2 LQKENI. This CDR3 is 15 amino acids long. The trim removed 2 bases at V and 2 bases at J, leaving 5 bases unmatched. CDR3 residues: CASSPGSGTQETQYF. The CDR3 DNA is TGTGCCAGCTCACCAGGGAGCGGGACGCAAGAGACCCAGTACTTC.

V is TRBV5-4 and J is TRBJ2-5; perhaps TRBD1 as D (5 bases). Trimming stripped 5 bases from V and 5 bases from J, with 13 bases between. CDR1 and CDR2 from the germline V gene are SGHNT and YYREEE (reference sequence). The CDR3 is 13 amino acids. The CDR3 here is CASRQVGSETQYF. The CDR3 DNA reads TGTGCCAGCAGACAGGTGGGGTCGGAGACCCAGTACTTC.

As concerns this clone: The identical CDR3 is also encoded by other nucleotide sequences in the sample. The J gene is TRBJ2-3, the V gene TRBV5-1; tentative D call: TRBD1 (6 bases). Germline CDR1 and CDR2: SGHRS and YFSETQ. V lost 4 bases and J lost 1, with 13 bases in between. CDR3 length: 15 amino acids. CDR3 bases: TGCGCCAGCAGCCCCCGGGACACTCGCACAGATACGCAGTATTTT. Amino acid sequence: CASSPRDTRTDTQYF. The full variable domain, its missing parts supplied by reference TRBV5-1 and TRBJ2-3, is KAGVTQTPRYLIKTRGQQVTLSCSPISGHRSVSWYQQTPGQGLQFLFEYFSETQRNKGNFPGRFSGRQFSNSRSEMNVSTLELGDSALYLCASSPRDTRTDTQYFGPGTRLTVL.

The V call is TRBV4-3, the J call TRBJ2-7; a weak D match, TRBD1 (6 bases). The CDR3 runs 14 residues. The germline V and J ends were trimmed by 2 bases and 6 bases, with 14 bases remaining between them. Germline values: CDR1 LGHNA, CDR2 YSLEER. CDR3 nucleotides: TGCGCCAGCAGCCAATTCACACAGGGTCTCGAGCAGTACTTC. Translated: CASSQFTQGLEQYF.

This clone has just one count. CDR3 protein: CASSQRTGTVNTGELFF. Here the CDR3 DNA reads TGCGCCAGCAGCCAGAGAACCGGGACAGTGAACACCGGGGAGCTGTTTTTT. V gene TRBV4-3 combines with J gene TRBJ2-2; 7 bases are shared with TRBD1. With V trimmed by 3 bases and J by 1 base, 8 bases remained unmatched. Per germline, CDR1 LGHNA and CDR2 YSLEER. The CDR3 runs to 17 residues.

The J gene is TRBJ2-2, the V gene TRBV4-3; 10 bases match TRBD2. There are 19 residues in the CDR3. V was clipped by 2 bases and J by 0 bases; unmatched bases: 9. Germline V lookup: CDR1 LGHNA, CDR2 YSLEER. The CDR3 is CASSQHVLAGVTNTGELFF. The CDR3 DNA reads as TGCGCCAGCAGCCAACACGTCCTAGCGGGGGTTACGAACACCGGGGAGCTGTTTTTT.

The rearrangement links TRBV28 to TRBJ2-3, with 8 bases aligning to TRBD1. CDR3 length equals 12 residues. Germline V CDR1 and CDR2: MDHEN, SYDVKM. V gave up 11 bases and J gave up 1 base; unmatched junction bases: 2. Written as DNA, the CDR3 is TGTGCCGGACAGGGCGGCACAGATACGCAGTATTTT. It specifies CAGQGGTDTQYF.

This clone appeared a few times. V usage is TRBV5-4 and J usage is TRBJ2-1, with 10 nucleotides matching TRBD2. Germline V gene data show CDR1 as SGHNT and CDR2 as YYREEE (reference sequence). V lost 3 bases to trimming and J lost 4 bases; unmatched junction nucleotides: 10. The CDR3 totals 17 residues. The CDR3 spells CASSYSRTSGTYNEQFF. As DNA, the CDR3 is TGTGCCAGCAGCTATAGCCGGACTAGCGGAACTTACAATGAGCAGTTCTTC.

The V call is TRBV4-2, the J call TRBJ2-1; D is perhaps TRBD1 (5 bases). Deletions cut 3 bases from V and 9 bases from J, with 12 bases between. The CDR3 is 13 amino acids. Germline lookup yields CDR1 LGHNA and CDR2 YNFKEQ. In DNA, the CDR3 is TGTGCCAGCAGCCAGGGGCAGTGGGCTGAGCAGTTCTTC. It is translated as CASSQGQWAEQFF.

The J gene is TRBJ1-1, the V gene TRBV28, with D possibly being TRBD1 (6 bases). The CDR3 is 14 residues long. From germline, CDR1 is MDHEN and CDR2 SYDVKM. Between the trimmed V and J ends, which lost 8 bases and 1 base, there was a span of 14 bases. In DNA, the CDR3 is TGTGCCAGCGAGGTCATAGGGGGGAACACTGAAGCTTTCTTT. It encodes CASEVIGGNTEAFF.

The chain recombines TRBV5-6 with TRBJ1-1; TRBD1 aligns across 7 bases. The CDR3 has 14 amino acids. Trimming at V came to 3 bases and at J to 2 bases, leaving 4 bases not matched to a gene. Germline-derived CDR1 and CDR2 are SGHDT and YYEEEE. The CDR3 loop is CASSWGQINTEAFF. The CDR3 bases are TGTGCCAGCAGCTGGGGACAGATTAACACTGAAGCTTTCTTT.

Only one count was recorded for this clone. V is TRBV28 and J is TRBJ2-1; 7 bases are a match to TRBD2. V shed 2 bases, J shed 8 bases, and the junction held 12 bases outside the gene matches. CDR1 MDHEN and CDR2 SYDVKM come from the germline V gene. There are 16 residues in the CDR3. The CDR3 DNA follows: TGTGCCAGCAGTTTAACGCGGCCTAGCGGTTTCGATGAGCAGTTCTTC. Amino acids: CASSLTRPSGFDEQFF.

As regards this clone: This likely comes from a read error, as the CDR3 has no conserved phenylalanine or tryptophan at its end. The limits of the CDR3 on the DNA are not certain, so only TCRdb's listed CDR3 is given. The chain has TRBV7-3 and TRBJ2-3; the tabulated D call, TRBD2, remains unverified against the DNA. Germline V lookup: CDR1 SGHTA, CDR2 FQGTGA. The CDR3 totals 10 residues, both ends included. CDR3 protein: CASSLPPSTI.

CDR3 in amino acids: CASSPYSDTQYF. The CDR3 DNA reads TGTGCCAGCAGCCCATACTCTGATACGCAGTATTTT. The chain is built from TRBV7-9 and TRBJ2-3, with no clear D. CDR1 and CDR2 from the germline V gene are SEHNR and FQNEAQ (reference sequence). Trimming pared 5 bases from V and 6 bases from J, leaving 9 bases between. CDR3 length: 12 amino acids.

The rearrangement joins TRBV7-6 to TRBJ2-7, with TRBD1 matching 7 bases. The ends lost 1 base at V and 7 bases at J; junction bases unmatched: 7. The CDR3 extends over 14 amino acids. Germline V gene sequence: CDR1 SGHVS, CDR2 FNYEAQ. CDR3 protein: CASSLVLSGGEQYF. Here the CDR3 DNA reads TGTGCCAGCAGCTTAGTTCTGTCAGGGGGTGAGCAGTACTTC.

This clone was seen just once. The CDR3 region is CASSDGLRPYEQYF. DNA of the CDR3: TGTGCCAGCAGCGATGGGTTGCGGCCCTACGAGCAGTACTTC. The chain combines TRBV9 with TRBJ2-7; D is uncertain. CDR3 length equals 14 residues. In germline, CDR1 is SGDLS, CDR2 YYNGEE. Between the trimmed V and J ends, which lost 3 bases and 2 bases, there was a span of 12 bases.

The chain links TRBV7-9 to TRBJ2-1; no reliable D call. Between the trimmed V and J ends, which lost 1 base and 8 bases, there was a span of 9 bases. The CDR3 loop spans 13 amino acids. The V gene's germline CDR1 is SEHNR and CDR2 FQNEAQ (reference sequence). The CDR3 DNA sequence: TGTGCCAGCAGCTTAGGCGGAAGTGATGAGCAGTTCTTC. It specifies CASSLGGSDEQFF.

This sequence joins TRBV5-1 and TRBJ2-3; 8 bases align to TRBD2. The germline V gene has CDR1 SGHRS and CDR2 YFSETQ. The CDR3 consists of 14 residues. Trimming removed 5 bases from V and 1 base from J; junction bases left unmatched: 3. CDR3 protein: CASSVTSGTDTQYF. The CDR3 DNA sequence: TGCGCCAGCAGTGTGACTAGCGGCACAGATACGCAGTATTTT.

This clone is a singleton in its sample. V usage is TRBV10-1 and J usage is TRBJ2-1; 9 positions match TRBD2. Germline values: CDR1 WNHNN, CDR2 SYGVQD (reference sequence). CDR3 length: 15 residues. The ends lost 5 bases at V and 3 bases at J; junction bases unmatched: 5. The CDR3 region is CASSTSGSSYNEQFF. CDR3 nucleotide sequence: TGCGCCAGCAGTACTAGCGGGTCTAGCTACAATGAGCAGTTCTTC.

This clone showed up just once. This chain uses TRBV6-1 with TRBJ1-5; D may be TRBD1 (5 bases). Germline V gene lookup returns CDR1 MNHNS and CDR2 SASEGT. Trimming pared 3 bases from V and 6 bases from J, leaving 12 bases between. The CDR3 spans 14 residues. The chain's CDR3 is CASSDSGWGQPQHF. Written as DNA, the CDR3 is TGTGCCAGCAGTGACTCAGGGTGGGGTCAGCCCCAGCATTTT.

A few counts support this clone. V and J are TRBV7-8 and TRBJ1-5; 9 bases map to TRBD1. The CDR3 spans 16 residues. V lost 4 bases, J lost 4 bases, and 8 bases stayed unmatched. Germline-derived CDR1 and CDR2 are SGHVS and FQNEAQ. CDR3 in amino acids: CASSSRTGAMNQPQHF. CDR3 DNA: TGTGCCAGCAGCTCACGGACAGGGGCTATGAATCAGCCCCAGCATTTT.

Sample share makes this clone large. The chain links TRBV7-9 to TRBJ2-7; no reliable D call. The V end was cut by 3 bases, the J end by 4 bases, with 10 bases between. Germline CDR1 reads SEHNR; CDR2 reads FQNEAQ (reference sequence). The CDR3 consists of 13 residues. The CDR3 spells CASSFRERYEQYF. The CDR3 bases are TGTGCCAGCAGCTTTAGAGAGAGATACGAGCAGTACTTC. Combining the CDR3 with reference TRBV7-9 and TRBJ2-7 gives the whole variable domain DTGVSQNPRHKITKRGQNVTFRCDPISEHNRLYWYRQTLGQGPEFLTYFQNEAQLEKSRLLSDRFSAERPKGSFSTLEIQRTEQGDSAMYLCASSFRERYEQYFGPGTRLTVT.

This clone turned up a few times. Its ends do not fully match the called genes, so a read error is possible. This sequence joins TRBV7-7 and TRBJ2-1, with D unclear. CDR1 is SSHAT and CDR2 is FNYEAQ in the germline V gene (reference sequence). This CDR3 region has 13 residues. CDR3 DNA: TGTGCTAGCAGCTTAGTCCCTAACAATGAGCAGTTCTTC. As protein: CASSLVPNNEQFF.

The chain links TRBV5-1 to TRBJ2-7; a weak D match, TRBD2 (6 bases). Per germline, CDR1 SGHRS and CDR2 YFSETQ. V lost 4 bases and J 0 bases, leaving 14 bases between the germline ends. The CDR3 has 15 residues. CDR3 amino acids: CASSGVVGGSYEQYF. The CDR3 nucleotides are TGCGCCAGCAGCGGGGTGGTGGGGGGCTCCTACGAGCAGTACTTC.